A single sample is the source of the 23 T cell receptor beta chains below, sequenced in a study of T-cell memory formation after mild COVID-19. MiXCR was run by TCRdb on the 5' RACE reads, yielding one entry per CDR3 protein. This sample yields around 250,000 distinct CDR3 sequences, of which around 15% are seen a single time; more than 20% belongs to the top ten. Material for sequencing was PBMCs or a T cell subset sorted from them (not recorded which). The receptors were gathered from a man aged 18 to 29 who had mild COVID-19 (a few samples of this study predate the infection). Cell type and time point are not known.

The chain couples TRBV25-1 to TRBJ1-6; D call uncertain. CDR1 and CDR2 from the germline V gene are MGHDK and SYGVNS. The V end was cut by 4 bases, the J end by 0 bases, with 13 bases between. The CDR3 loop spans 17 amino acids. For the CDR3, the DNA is TGTGCCAGCAGTGGTCCGGGAGTCAGCTCCTATAATTCACCCCTCCACTTT. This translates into CASSGPGVSSYNSPLHF.

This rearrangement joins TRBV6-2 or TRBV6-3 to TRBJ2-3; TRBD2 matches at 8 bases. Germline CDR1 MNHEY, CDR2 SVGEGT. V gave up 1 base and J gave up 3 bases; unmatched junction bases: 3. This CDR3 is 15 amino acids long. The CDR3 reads CASSYLLAGTDTQYF. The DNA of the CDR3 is TGTGCCAGCAGTTACTTGTTAGCGGGGACAGATACGCAGTATTTT.

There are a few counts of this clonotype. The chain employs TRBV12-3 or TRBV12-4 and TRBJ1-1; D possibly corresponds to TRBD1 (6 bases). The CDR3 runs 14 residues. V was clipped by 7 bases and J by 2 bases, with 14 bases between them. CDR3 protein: CASTEGQLNTEAFF. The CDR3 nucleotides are TGTGCCAGCACCGAGGGACAACTCAACACTGAAGCTTTCTTT.

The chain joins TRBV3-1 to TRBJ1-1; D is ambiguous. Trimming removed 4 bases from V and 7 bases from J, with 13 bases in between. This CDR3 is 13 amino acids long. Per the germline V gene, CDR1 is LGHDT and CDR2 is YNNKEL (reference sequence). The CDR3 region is CASSLQDAGEAFF. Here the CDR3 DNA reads TGTGCCAGCAGCCTTCAGGACGCGGGTGAAGCTTTCTTT.

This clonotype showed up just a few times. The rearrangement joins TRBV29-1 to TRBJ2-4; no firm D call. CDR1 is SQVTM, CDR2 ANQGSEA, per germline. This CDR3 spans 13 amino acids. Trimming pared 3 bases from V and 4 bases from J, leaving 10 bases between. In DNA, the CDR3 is TGCAGCGTTGAGCTGGTTTTGAAAAACATTCAGTACTTC. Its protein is CSVELVLKNIQYF.

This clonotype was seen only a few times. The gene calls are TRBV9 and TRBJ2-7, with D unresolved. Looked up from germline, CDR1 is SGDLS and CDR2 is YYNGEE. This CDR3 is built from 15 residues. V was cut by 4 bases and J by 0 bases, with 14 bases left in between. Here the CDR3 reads CASSPRIQSSYEQYF. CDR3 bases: TGTGCCAGCAGCCCTCGTATACAGAGCTCCTACGAGCAGTACTTC.

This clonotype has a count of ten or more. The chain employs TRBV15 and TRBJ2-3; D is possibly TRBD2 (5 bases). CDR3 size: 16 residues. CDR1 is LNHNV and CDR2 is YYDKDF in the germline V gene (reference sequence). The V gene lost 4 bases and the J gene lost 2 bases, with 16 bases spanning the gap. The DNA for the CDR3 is TGTGCCACCAGCACTGGGAGCGGAGGCCTCACAGATACGCAGTATTTT. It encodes CATSTGSGGLTDTQYF.

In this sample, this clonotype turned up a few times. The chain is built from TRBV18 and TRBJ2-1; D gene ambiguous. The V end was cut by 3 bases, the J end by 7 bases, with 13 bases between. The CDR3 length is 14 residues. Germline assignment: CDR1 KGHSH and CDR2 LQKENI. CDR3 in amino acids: CASSPALQMNEQFF. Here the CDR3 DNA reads TGTGCCAGCTCACCGGCCCTACAAATGAATGAGCAGTTCTTC.

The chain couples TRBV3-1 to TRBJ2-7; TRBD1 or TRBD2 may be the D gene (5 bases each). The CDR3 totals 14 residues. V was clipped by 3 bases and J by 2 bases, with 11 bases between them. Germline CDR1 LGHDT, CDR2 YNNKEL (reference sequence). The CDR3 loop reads CASSHRDRPYEQYF. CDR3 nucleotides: TGTGCCAGCAGCCACCGGGACCGGCCCTACGAGCAGTACTTC.

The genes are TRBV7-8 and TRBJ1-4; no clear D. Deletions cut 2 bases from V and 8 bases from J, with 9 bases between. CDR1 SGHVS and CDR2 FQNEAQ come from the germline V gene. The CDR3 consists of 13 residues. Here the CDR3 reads CASSLRNFEKLFF. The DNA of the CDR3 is TGTGCCAGCAGCTTAAGGAATTTCGAAAAACTGTTTTTT.

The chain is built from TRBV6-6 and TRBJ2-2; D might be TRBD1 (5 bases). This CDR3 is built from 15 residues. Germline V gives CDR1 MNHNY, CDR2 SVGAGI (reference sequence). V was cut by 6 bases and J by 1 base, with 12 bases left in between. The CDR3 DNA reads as TGTGCCAGCAGCGGTTCGACAGTGAACACCGGGGAGCTGTTTTTT. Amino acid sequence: CASSGSTVNTGELFF.

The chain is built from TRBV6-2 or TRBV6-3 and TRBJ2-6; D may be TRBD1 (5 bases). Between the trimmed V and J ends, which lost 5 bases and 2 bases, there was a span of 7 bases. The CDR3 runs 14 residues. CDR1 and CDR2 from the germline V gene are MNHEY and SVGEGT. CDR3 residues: CASSKGTGANVLTF. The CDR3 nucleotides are TGTGCCAGCAGTAAGGGGACTGGGGCCAACGTCCTGACTTTC.

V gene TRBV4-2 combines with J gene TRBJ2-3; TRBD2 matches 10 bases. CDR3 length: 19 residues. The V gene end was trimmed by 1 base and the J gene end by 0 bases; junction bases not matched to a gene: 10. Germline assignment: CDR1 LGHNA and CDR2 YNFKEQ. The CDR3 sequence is CASSQGGLAGGPSTDTQYF. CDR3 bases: TGTGCCAGCAGCCAAGGAGGATTAGCGGGGGGACCTAGCACAGATACGCAGTATTTT.

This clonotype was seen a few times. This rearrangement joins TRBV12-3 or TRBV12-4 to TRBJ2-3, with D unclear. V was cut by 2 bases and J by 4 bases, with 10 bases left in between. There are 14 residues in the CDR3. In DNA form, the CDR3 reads TGTGCCAGCAGTTTACGGCAACGCCCAGATACGCAGTATTTT. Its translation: CASSLRQRPDTQYF.

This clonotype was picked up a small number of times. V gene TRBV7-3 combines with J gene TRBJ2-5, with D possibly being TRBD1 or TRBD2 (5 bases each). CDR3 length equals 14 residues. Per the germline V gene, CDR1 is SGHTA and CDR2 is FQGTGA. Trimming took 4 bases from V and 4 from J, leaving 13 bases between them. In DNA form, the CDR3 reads TGTGCCAGCAGCTACCAGGGAAGCGGAGAGACCCAGTACTTC. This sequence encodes CASSYQGSGETQYF.

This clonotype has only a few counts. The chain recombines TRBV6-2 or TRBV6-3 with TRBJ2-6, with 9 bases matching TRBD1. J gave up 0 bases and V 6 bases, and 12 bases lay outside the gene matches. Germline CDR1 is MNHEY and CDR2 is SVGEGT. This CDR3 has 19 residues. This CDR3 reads CASRTRYRGPGSGANVLTF. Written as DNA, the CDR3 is TGTGCCAGCAGAACCCGCTACAGGGGGCCCGGCTCTGGGGCCAACGTCCTGACTTTC.

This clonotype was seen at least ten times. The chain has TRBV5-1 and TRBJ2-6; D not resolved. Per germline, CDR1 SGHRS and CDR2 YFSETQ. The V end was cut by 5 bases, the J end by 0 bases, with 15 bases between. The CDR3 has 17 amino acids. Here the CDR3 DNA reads TGCGCCAGCAGTTTTATTACAGAGGTCTCTGGGGCCAACGTCCTGACTTTC. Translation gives CASSFITEVSGANVLTF.

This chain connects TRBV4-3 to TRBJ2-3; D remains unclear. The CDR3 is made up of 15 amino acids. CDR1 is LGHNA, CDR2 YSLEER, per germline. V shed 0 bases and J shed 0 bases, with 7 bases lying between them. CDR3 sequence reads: CASSQDPASTDTQYF. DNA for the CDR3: TGCGCCAGCAGCCAAGATCCGGCGAGCACAGATACGCAGTATTTT.

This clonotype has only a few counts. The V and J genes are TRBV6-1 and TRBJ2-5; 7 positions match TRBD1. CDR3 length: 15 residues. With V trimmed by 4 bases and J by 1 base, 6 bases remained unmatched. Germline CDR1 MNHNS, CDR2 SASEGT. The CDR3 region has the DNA TGTGCCAGCAGTGCGACAGGGATTTTCCAAGAGACCCAGTACTTC. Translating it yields CASSATGIFQETQYF.

CDR3 sequence: CASSLEVVHEQFF. CDR3 DNA sequence: TGTGCCAGCAGCTTGGAGGTGGTCCATGAGCAGTTCTTC. The chain couples TRBV7-3 to TRBJ2-1, with D possibly TRBD2 on 5 matching bases. V gave up 3 bases and J gave up 8 bases, with 11 bases separating them. The length of the CDR3 is 13 residues. CDR1 and CDR2 (germline): SGHTA, FQGTGA.

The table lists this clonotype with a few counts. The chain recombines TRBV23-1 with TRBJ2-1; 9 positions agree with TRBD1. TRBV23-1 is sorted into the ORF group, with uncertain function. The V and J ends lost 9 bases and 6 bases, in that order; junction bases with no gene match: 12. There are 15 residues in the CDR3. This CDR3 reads CASLSRDRESNEQFF. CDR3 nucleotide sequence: TGCGCCAGTCTATCGCGGGACAGGGAGTCCAATGAGCAGTTCTTC.

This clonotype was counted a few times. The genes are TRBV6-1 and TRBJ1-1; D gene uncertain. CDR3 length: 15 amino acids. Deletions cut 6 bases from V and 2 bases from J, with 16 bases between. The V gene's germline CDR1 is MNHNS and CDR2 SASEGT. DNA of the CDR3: TGTGCCAGCAGCTCACCGGATAAGGGAAACACTGAAGCTTTCTTT. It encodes CASSSPDKGNTEAFF.

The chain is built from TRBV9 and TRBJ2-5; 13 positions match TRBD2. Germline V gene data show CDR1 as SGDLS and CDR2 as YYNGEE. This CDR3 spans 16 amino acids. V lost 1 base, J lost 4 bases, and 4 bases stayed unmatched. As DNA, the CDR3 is TGTGCCAGCAGCGTATATGGGACTAGCGGGGTAGAGACCCAGTACTTC. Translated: CASSVYGTSGVETQYF.